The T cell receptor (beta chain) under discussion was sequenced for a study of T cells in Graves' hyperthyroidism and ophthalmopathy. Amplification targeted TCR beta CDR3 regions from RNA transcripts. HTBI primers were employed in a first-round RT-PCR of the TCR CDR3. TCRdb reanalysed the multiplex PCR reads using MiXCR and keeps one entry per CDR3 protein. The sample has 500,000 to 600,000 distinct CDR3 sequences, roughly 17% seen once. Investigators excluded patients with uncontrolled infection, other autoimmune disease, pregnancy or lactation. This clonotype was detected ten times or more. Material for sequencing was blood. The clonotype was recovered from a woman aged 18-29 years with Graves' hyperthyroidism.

CDR3 loop: CSARDIGQGEREAFF. The CDR3 region has the DNA TGCAGTGCTAGAGATATTGGCCAGGGGGAGCGTGAAGCTTTCTTT. This chain joins TRBV20-1 and TRBJ1-1, with 7 bases identical to TRBD1. Trimming took 0 bases from V and 7 from J; bases not matched to a gene: 11. The CDR3 is 15 amino acids. Germline V gene sequence: CDR1 DFQATT, CDR2 SNEGSKA (reference sequence).